This TCR beta chain was identified in a study of blood T cell repertoires in COVID-19 (dated by TCRdb to 2020 to 2021). Context from the whole study: Collaborator samples came from the United States, Italy and Spain and covered acute and convalescent phases of COVID-19. The prospective study material was composed of cDNA or gDNA derived from T cells, B-cell-depleted T cells, or PBMCs. Subjects who had been exposed to COVID-19, were actively infected with it, or had recovered from it provided the deeply sampled blood TCRbeta repertoires that made up the dataset. The repertoires were released in a freely available public database meant as a resource for research on the immune response to SARS-CoV-2. Samples were obtained from the ongoing ImmuneRACE study (first 160 participants) and from 950 to 1,500 subjects provided by 6 global collaborators. The sample metadata nearly always contained a de-identified subject ID, COVID-19 status, age in years and sex. Where available, HLA class I and class II types were obtained from metadata supplied by the sample provider rather than from assay-based typing.

Beyond this particular receptor, the publication reports: The quantity of clinical and demographic metadata differed by source and by participant and was supplied without curation.

Trimming at the junction amounts to 0 bases on V and 0 bases on J, and the germline ends lie 7 bases apart. The cysteine opens and the phenylalanine closes a CDR3 of 14 amino acids. Kept here is only the CDR3 DNA, which spans 42 bases and is read in frame from base 1. Looking up the germline V gene yields CDR1 SGDLS and CDR2 YYNGEE. The immunoSEQ Assay, a bias-controlled multiplex PCR, was used to amplify TCRbeta CDR3 regions from genomic DNA. On the study's bioinformatics: Nucleated cell counts per sample were estimated from amplification of reference gene primers within the assay. Sequence reads were collapsed and filtered to measure the absolute abundance of every unique TCRbeta CDR3 rearrangement. For each sample, productive Simpson clonality was calculated as the square root of Simpson's diversity index over productive rearrangements. TCRdb obtained this table from immuneACCESS and retained in-frame rearrangements with V and J assigned. These tables miss some clones; where compared with another copy, unresolved V genes account for less than half of the shortfall, and the remainder is unexplained. V, J and clone size reflect that table, while D and trimming were determined from the DNA. Counted in this sample were 15,000 or so clones; almost 95% of them appeared once. Of the sample, approximately 7.6% is held by the ten largest clones.

Each collaborating institution followed its own protocols to collect whole blood in K2EDTA tubes. Collaborator samples were shipped for TCRbeta analysis as frozen whole blood, isolated PBMCs, or DNA extracted from either sample type. A remark on this clone: What antigen it recognizes has not been identified. No clone much larger than this one lies a single base away; base qualities are absent.

The source material was peripheral blood. The chain uses TRBV9 and TRBJ2-7, with the D gene not confidently named. The source is a human donor with active COVID-19. The donor label of this sample is uncertain. The DNA reads as follows: TGTGCCAGCAGCGTAGCTCCCCTCTCCTACGAGCAGTACTTC. It translates to CASSVAPLSYEQYF.